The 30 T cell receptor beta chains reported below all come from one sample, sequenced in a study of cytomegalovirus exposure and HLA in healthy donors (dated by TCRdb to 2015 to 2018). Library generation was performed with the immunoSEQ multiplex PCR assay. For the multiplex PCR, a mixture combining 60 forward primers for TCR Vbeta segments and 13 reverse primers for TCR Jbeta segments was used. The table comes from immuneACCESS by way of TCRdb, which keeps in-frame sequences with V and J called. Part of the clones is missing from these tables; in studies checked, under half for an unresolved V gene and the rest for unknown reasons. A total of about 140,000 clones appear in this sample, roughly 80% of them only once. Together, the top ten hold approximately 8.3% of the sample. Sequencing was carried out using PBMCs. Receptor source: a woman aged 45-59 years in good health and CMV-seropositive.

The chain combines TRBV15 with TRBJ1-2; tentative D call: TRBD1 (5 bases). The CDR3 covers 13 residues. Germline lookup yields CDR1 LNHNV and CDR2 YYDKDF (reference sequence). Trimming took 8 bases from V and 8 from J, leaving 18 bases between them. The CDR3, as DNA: TGTGCCACCCACAGGCAGGGTACGGGCGGCTACACCTTC. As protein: CATHRQGTGGYTF. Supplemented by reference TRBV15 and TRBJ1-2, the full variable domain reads DAMVIQNPRYQVTQFGKPVTLSCSQTLNHNVMYWYQQKSSQAPKLLFHYYDKDFNNEADTPDNFQSRRPNTSFCFLDIRSPGLGDTAMYLCATHRQGTGGYTFGSGTRLTVV.

The CDR3 DNA sequence: TGTGCCAGCAGCCGGCGGGGAGCGGGGGGAGAGACCCAGTACTTC. It codes for CASSRRGAGGETQYF. V is TRBV11-1 and J is TRBJ2-5; 9 nucleotides match TRBD2. CDR1 and CDR2 from the germline V gene are SGHAT and FQDESV (reference sequence). V was pared by 5 bases and J by 4 bases, with 8 bases of the junction left unmatched. CDR3 length equals 15 residues.

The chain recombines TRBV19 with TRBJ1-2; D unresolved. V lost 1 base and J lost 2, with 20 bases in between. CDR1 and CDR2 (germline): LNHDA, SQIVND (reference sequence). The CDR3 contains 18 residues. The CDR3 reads CASSIVHPGTASNYGYTF. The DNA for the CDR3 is TGTGCCAGTAGTATAGTCCACCCCGGCACAGCCTCAAACTATGGCTACACCTTC.

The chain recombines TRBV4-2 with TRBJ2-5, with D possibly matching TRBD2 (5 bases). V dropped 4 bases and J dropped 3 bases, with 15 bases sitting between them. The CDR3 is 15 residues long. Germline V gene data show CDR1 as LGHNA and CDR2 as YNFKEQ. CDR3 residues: CASSPHSGQEETQYF. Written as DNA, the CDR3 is TGTGCCAGCAGCCCTCACAGCGGCCAGGAAGAGACCCAGTACTTC.

The CDR3 DNA reads as TGTGCCAGCGGACTAGCGGGGCAAGAGACCCAGTACTTC. Encoded protein: CASGLAGQETQYF. The chain employs TRBV7-2 and TRBJ2-5; 12 bases line up with TRBD2. Germline CDR1 SGHTA, CDR2 FQGNSA. CDR3 length: 13 amino acids. J was trimmed by 2 bases and V by 8 bases; bases with no gene match: 0. The whole variable domain, filled in from reference TRBV7-2 and TRBJ2-5, reads GAGVSQSPSNKVTEKGKDVELRCDPISGHTALYWYRQSLGQGLEFLIYFQGNSAPDKSGLPSDRFSAERTGGSVSTLTIQRTQQEDSAVYLCASGLAGQETQYFGPGTRLLVL.

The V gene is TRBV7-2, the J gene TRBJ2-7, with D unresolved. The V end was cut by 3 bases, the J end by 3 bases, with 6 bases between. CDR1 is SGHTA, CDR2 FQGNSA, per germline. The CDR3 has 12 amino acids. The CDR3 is CASSFPSYEQYF. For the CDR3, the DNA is TGTGCCAGCAGCTTTCCGAGCTACGAGCAGTACTTC.

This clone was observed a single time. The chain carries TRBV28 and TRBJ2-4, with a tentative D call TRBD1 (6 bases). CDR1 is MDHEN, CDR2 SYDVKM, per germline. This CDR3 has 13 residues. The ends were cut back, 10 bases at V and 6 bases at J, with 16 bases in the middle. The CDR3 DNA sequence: TGTGCCATCCAGTTACGGGACATAAACATTCAGTACTTC. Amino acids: CAIQLRDINIQYF.

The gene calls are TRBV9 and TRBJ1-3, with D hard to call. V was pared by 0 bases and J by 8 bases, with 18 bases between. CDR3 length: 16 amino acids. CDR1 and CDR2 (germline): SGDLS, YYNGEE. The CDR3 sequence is CASSVASRGGGDTIYF. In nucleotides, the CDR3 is TGTGCCAGCAGCGTAGCTAGCCGGGGAGGTGGTGACACCATATATTTT.

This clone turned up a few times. CDR3 sequence: CASRSSDRRTYEQYF. In nucleotides, the CDR3 is TGTGCCAGCAGGTCTTCTGACAGGAGGACCTACGAGCAGTACTTC. J is TRBJ2-7 and V is TRBV28, with D tentatively TRBD1 (6 bases). Germline CDR1 MDHEN, CDR2 SYDVKM. CDR3 length: 15 residues. Trimming shortened V by 6 bases and J by 2 bases, and 17 bases separated the two germline ends.

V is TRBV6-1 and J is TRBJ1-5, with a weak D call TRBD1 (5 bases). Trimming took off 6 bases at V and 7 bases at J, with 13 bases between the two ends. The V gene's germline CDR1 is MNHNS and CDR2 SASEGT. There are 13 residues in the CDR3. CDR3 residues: CASRDTNRQPQHF. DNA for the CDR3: TGTGCCAGCAGGGACACCAATCGGCAGCCCCAGCATTTT.

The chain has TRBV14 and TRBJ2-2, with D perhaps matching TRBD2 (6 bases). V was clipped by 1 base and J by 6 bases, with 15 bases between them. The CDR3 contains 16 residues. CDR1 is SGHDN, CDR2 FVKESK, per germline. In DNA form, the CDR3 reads TGTGCCAGCAGCCAAGCGGGAATATGGGGGGCCGGGGAGCTGTTTTTT. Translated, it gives CASSQAGIWGAGELFF.

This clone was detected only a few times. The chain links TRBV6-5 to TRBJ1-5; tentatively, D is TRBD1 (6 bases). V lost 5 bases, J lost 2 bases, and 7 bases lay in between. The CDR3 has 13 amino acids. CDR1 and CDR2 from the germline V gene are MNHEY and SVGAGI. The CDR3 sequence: CASSKGGNQPQHF. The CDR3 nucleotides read TGTGCCAGCAGTAAGGGGGGCAATCAGCCCCAGCATTTT.

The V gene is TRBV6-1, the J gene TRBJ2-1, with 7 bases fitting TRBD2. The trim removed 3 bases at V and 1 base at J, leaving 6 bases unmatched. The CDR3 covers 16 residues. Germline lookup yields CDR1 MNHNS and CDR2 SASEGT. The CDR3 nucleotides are TGTGCCAGCAGTGAGGAGCGGGGACTTTCCTACAATGAGCAGTTCTTC. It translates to CASSEERGLSYNEQFF.

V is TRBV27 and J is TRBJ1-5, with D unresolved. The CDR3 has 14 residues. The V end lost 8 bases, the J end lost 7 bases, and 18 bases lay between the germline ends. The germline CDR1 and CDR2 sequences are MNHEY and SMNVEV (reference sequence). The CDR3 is CASGPEGYGQPQHF. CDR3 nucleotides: TGTGCCAGCGGACCCGAGGGATACGGGCAGCCCCAGCATTTT.

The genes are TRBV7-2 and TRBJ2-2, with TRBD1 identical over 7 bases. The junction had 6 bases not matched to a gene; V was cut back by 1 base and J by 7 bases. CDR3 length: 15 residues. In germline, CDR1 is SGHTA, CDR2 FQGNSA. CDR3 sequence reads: CASSLGGTAYGELFF. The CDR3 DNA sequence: TGTGCCAGCAGCTTAGGAGGGACAGCCTACGGGGAGCTGTTTTTT.

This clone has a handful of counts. The CDR3 protein is CASSAIRDRARETQYF. As DNA, the CDR3 is TGTGCCAGCAGTGCCATTCGGGACAGGGCTAGAGAGACCCAGTACTTC. The chain recombines TRBV6-1 with TRBJ2-5; 9 positions match TRBD1. CDR1 and CDR2 from the germline V gene are MNHNS and SASEGT. The CDR3 spans 16 residues. Trimming removed 4 bases from V and 4 bases from J; junction bases left unmatched: 10.

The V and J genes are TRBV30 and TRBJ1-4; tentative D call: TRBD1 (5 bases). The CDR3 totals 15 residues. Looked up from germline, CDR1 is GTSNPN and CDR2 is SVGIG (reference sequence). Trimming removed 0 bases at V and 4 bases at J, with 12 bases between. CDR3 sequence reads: CAWSVPGGSNEKLFF. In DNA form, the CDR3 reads TGTGCCTGGAGTGTACCTGGGGGGAGTAATGAAAAACTGTTTTTT. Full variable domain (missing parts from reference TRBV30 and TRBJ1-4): SQTIHQWPATLVQPVGSPLSLECTVEGTSNPNLYWYRQAAGRGLQLLFYSVGIGQISSEVPQNLSASRPQDRQFILSSKKLLLSDSGFYLCAWSVPGGSNEKLFFGSGTQLSVL.

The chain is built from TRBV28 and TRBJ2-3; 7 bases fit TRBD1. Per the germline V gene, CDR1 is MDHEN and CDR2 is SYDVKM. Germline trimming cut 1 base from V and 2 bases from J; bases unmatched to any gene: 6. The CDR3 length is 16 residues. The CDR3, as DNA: TGTGCCAGCAGTTTATCGGGACAGCCCTCCACAGATACGCAGTATTTT. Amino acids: CASSLSGQPSTDTQYF.

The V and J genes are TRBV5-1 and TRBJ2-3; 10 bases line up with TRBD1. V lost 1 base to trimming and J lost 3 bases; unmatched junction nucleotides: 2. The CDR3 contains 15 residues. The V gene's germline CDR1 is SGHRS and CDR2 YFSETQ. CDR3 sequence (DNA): TGCGCCAGCAGCTTGTTGGGACAGGGGACAGATACGCAGTATTTT. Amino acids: CASSLLGQGTDTQYF.

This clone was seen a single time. The CDR3 here is CASSEGNRGTYEQYF. The CDR3 coding sequence is TGTGCCAGCAGTGAAGGGAACAGGGGGACCTACGAGCAGTACTTC. This chain uses TRBV6-1 with TRBJ2-7; TRBD1 agrees at 8 bases. CDR1 and CDR2 (germline): MNHNS, SASEGT. CDR3 length: 15 residues. V trimming: 1 base; J trimming: 2 bases; junction bases outside the gene matches: 4.

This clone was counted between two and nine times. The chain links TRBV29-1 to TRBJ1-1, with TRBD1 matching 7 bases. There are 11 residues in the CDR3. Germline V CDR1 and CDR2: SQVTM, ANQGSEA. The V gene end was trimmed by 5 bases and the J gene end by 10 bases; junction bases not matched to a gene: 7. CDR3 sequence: CSVQDRFGAFF. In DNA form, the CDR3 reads TGCAGCGTTCAGGACAGGTTCGGAGCTTTCTTT.

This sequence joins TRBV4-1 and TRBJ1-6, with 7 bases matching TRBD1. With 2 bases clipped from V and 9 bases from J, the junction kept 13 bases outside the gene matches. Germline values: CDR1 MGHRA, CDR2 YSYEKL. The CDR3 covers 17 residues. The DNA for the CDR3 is TGCGCCAGCAGCCAAAGGGTACGACAGGGTAGCGGTTCACCCCTCCACTTT. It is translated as CASSQRVRQGSGSPLHF.

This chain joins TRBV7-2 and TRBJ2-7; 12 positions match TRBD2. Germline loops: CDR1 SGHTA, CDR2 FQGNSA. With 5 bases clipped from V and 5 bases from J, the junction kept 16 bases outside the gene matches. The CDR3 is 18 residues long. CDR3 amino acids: CASSPSRAPSGGADEQYF. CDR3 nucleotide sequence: TGTGCCAGCAGCCCCTCGCGGGCCCCTAGCGGGGGGGCCGACGAGCAGTACTTC.

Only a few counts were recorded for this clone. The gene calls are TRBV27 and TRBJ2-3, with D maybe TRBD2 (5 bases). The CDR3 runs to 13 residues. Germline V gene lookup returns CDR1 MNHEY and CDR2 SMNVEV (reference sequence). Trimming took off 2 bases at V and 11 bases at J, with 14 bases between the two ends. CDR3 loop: CASSLILPGKQYF. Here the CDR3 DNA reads TGTGCCAGCAGTTTAATTTTGCCGGGGAAGCAGTATTTT.

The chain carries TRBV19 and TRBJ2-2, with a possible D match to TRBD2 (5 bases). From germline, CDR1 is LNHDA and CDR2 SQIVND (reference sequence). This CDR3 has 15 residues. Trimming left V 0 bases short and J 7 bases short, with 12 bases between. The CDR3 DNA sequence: TGTGCCAGTAGTATAGATCGAGCGGCAAACGGGGAGCTGTTTTTT. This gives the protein CASSIDRAANGELFF.

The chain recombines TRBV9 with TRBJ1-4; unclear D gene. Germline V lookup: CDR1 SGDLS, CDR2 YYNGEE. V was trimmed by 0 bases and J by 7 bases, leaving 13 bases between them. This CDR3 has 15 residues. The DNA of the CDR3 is TGTGCCAGCAGCGTAGAGTCCAGCCCTAGTGAAAAACTGTTTTTT. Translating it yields CASSVESSPSEKLFF.

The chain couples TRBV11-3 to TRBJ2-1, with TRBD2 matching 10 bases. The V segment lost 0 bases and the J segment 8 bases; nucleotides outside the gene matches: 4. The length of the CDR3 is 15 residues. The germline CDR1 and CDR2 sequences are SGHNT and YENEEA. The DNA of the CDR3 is TGTGCCAGCAGCTTAGATTCCACTAGCGGGGATGAGCAGTTCTTC. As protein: CASSLDSTSGDEQFF.

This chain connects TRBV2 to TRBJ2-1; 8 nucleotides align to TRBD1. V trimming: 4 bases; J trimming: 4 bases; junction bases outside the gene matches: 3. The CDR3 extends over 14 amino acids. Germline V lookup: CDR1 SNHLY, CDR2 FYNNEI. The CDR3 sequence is CASSAGTGYNEQFF. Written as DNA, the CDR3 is TGTGCCAGCAGTGCCGGGACAGGTTACAATGAGCAGTTCTTC.

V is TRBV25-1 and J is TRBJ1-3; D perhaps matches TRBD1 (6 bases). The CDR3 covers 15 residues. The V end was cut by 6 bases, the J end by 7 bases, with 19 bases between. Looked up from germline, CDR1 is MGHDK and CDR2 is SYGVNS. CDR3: CASSAPRGQGNTIYF. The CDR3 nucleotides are TGTGCCAGCAGCGCTCCCAGGGGTCAAGGCAACACCATATATTTT.

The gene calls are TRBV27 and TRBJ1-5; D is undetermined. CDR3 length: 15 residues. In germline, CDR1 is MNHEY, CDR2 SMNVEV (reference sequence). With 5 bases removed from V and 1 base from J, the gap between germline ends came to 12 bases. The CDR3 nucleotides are TGTGCCAGCAGTCTGGACTCTACGAGCAATCAGCCCCAGCATTTT. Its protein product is CASSLDSTSNQPQHF.